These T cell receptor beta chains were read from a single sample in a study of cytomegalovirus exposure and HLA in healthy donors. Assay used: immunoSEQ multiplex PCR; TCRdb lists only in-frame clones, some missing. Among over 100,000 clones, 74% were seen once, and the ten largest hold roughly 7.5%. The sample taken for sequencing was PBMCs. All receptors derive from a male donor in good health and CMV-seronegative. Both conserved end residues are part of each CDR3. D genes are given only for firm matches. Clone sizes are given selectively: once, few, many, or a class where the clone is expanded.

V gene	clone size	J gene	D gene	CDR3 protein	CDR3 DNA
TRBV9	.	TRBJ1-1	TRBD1	CASSANPGQGTRDTEAFF	TGTGCCAGCAGCGCAAACCCGGGACAGGGTACACGGGACACTGAAGCTTTCTTT
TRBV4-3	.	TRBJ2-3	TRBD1	CASSRDRGRDTDTQYF	TGCGCCAGCAGCCGTGACAGGGGGAGGGACACAGATACGCAGTATTTT
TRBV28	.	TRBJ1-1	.	CASRRGPLEKAFF	TGTGCCAGCAGAAGAGGGCCTCTCGAGAAAGCTTTCTTT
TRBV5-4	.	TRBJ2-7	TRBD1	CASSFFPDRGTAYEQYF	TGTGCCAGCAGCTTTTTTCCCGACAGGGGGACAGCTTACGAGCAGTACTTC
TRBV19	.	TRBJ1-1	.	CASSPWGVMNTEAFF	TGTGCCAGTAGTCCTTGGGGCGTCATGAACACTGAAGCTTTCTTT
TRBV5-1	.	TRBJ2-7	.	CASSFGGLSSYEQYF	TGCGCCAGCAGCTTCGGGGGGCTCAGCTCCTACGAGCAGTACTTC
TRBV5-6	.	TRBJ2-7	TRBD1	CASSSGTGPFYEQYF	TGTGCCAGCAGCTCCGGGACAGGGCCCTTCTACGAGCAGTACTTC
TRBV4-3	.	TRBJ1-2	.	CASSLDRGGGYGYTF	TGCGCCAGCAGCCTGGACAGAGGTGGGGGCTACGGCTACACCTTC
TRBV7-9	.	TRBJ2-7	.	CASSPRQAGYEQYF	TGTGCCAGCAGCCCAAGACAGGCGGGCTACGAGCAGTACTTC
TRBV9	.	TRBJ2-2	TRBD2	CASSVAGRGRTGELFF	TGTGCCAGCAGCGTAGCTGGGAGGGGCCGAACCGGGGAGCTGTTTTTT
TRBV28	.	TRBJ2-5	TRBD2	CASSLISGRASETQYF	TGTGCCAGCAGTTTAATCAGCGGGAGGGCCTCAGAGACCCAGTACTTC
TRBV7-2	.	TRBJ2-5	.	CASSRDSASGETQYF	TGTGCCAGCAGCCGGGACTCAGCCTCGGGGGAGACCCAGTACTTC
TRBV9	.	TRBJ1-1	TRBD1	CASSPHRGPTEAFF	TGTGCCAGCAGCCCCCACAGGGGGCCCACTGAAGCTTTCTTT
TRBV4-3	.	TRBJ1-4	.	CASSQYPPPRGGNEKLFF	TGCGCCAGCAGCCAATATCCCCCCCCACGGGGGGGTAATGAAAAACTGTTTTTT
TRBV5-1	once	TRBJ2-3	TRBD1	CASSPGQGPDTQYF	TGCGCCAGCAGCCCTGGACAGGGCCCAGATACGCAGTATTTT
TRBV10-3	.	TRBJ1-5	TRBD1	CAISGDRTQPQHF	TGTGCCATCAGTGGGGACAGGACTCAGCCCCAGCATTTT
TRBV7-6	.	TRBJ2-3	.	CASSSSAVGTDTQYF	TGTGCCAGCAGCTCTAGCGCTGTCGGCACAGATACGCAGTATTTT
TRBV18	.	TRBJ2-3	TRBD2	CASSLVGGFDDTQYF	TGTGCCAGCTCGCTCGTGGGGGGGTTCGACGATACGCAGTATTTT
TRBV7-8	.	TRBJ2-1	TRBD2	CASSQSREGLEQFF	TGTGCCAGCAGCCAAAGTCGGGAGGGCCTTGAGCAGTTCTTC
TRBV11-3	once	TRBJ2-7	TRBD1	CASSSGDRDYEQYF	TGTGCCAGCAGCTCTGGGGACAGAGACTACGAGCAGTACTTC
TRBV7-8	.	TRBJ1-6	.	CASSDGGGTGNSPLHF	TGTGCCAGCAGCGACGGGGGGGGGACGGGCAATTCACCCCTCCACTTT
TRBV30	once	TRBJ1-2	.	CAWSVRVGGPRYGYTF	TGTGCCTGGAGTGTCCGGGTAGGAGGCCCACGATATGGCTACACCTTC
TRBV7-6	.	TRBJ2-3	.	CASSSHVGLTDTQYF	TGTGCCAGCAGCTCCCATGTTGGCCTCACAGATACGCAGTATTTT
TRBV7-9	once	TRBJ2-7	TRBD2	CASSSSSGGPFEQYF	TGTGCCAGCAGCTCCTCTAGCGGGGGCCCGTTTGAGCAGTACTTC
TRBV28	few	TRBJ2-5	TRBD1	CASSPTGEYQETQYF	TGTGCCAGCAGCCCGACAGGGGAGTACCAAGAGACCCAGTACTTC
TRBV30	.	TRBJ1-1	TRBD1	CAWNPGQGDTEAFF	TGTGCCTGGAACCCCGGACAGGGTGACACTGAAGCTTTCTTT